The sequence of this T cell receptor beta chain was determined in a study of blood T cells in healthy people across ages. Germline V gives CDR1 MNHEY, CDR2 SVGEGT. CDR3 length: 15 amino acids. V lost 6 bases to trimming and J lost 3 bases, with 15 bases between them. Each of the donors had approximately 10 milliliters of peripheral blood drawn into EDTA-treated Vacutainer tubes. No fewer than 6 micrograms of total RNA were isolated from every sample. The use of a sample-barcoded 5' primer and a J-beta primer mix characterized a second PCR of roughly 6 to 12 cycles. Via MiXCR, TCRdb re-called the 5' RACE reads, giving one row per CDR3 protein. The profile shows about 670,000 distinct CDR3 sequences, about 51% of them singletons.

The J gene is TRBJ1-5, the V gene TRBV6-2 or TRBV6-3, with D hard to call. Sample: blood. The TCR sequence derives from a woman aged 80 or over in good health. The DNA for the CDR3 is TGTGCCAGCAGCCCGGGCGGGCAGCACAATCAGCCCCAGCATTTT. It specifies CASSPGGQHNQPQHF.